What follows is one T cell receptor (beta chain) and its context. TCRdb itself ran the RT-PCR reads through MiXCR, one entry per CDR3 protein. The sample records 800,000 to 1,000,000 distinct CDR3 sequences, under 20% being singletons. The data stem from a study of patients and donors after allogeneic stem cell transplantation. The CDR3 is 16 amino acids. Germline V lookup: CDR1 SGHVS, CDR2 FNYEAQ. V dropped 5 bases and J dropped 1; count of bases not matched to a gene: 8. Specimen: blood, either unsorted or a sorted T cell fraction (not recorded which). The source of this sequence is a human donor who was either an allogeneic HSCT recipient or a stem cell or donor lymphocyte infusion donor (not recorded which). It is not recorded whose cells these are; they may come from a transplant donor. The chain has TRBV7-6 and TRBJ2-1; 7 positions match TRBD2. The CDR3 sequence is CASSPHPGGSYNEQFF. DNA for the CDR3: TGTGCCAGCAGCCCCCACCCCGGGGGGTCCTACAATGAGCAGTTCTTC.